This entry is about one TCR beta chain. The source of the sample is a study of technical replicates of blood from a handful of donors. Profiling relied on immunoSEQ multiplex PCR, and the TCRdb table lists in-frame clones only, not all of them. There are about 66,000 clones in the sample; roughly nine tenths occur only once, and 4.7% lies in the top ten. This CDR3 is 15 amino acids long. Germline CDR1 reads SGDLS; CDR2 reads YYNGEE. V lost 4 bases to trimming and J lost 4 bases; unmatched junction nucleotides: 3. This chain connects TRBV9 to TRBJ2-2; 11 nucleotides match TRBD1. Sequencing was performed on PBMCs. The clonotype comes from a human donor in good health. Some clones in this sample may be carry-over from other donors' samples. This CDR3 is CASSRGTGGTGELFF. The CDR3, as DNA: TGTGCCAGCAGCCGGGGGACAGGGGGCACCGGGGAGCTGTTTTTT.